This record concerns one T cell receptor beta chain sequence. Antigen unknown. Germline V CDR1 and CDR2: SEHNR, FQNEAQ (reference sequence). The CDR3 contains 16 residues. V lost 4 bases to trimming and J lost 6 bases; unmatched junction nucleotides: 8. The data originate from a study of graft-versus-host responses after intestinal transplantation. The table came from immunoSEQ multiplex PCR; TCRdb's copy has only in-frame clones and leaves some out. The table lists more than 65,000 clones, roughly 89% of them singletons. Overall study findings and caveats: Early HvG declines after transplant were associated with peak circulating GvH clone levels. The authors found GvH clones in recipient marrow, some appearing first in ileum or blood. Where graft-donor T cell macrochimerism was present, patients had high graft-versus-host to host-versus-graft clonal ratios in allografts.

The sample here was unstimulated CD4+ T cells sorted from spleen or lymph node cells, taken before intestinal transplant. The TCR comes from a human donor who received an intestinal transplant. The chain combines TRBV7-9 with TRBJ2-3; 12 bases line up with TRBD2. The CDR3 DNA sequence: TGTGCCAGCAGCTGGAGACTAGCGGGAGTTGGGGATACGCAGTATTTT. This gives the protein CASSWRLAGVGDTQYF.